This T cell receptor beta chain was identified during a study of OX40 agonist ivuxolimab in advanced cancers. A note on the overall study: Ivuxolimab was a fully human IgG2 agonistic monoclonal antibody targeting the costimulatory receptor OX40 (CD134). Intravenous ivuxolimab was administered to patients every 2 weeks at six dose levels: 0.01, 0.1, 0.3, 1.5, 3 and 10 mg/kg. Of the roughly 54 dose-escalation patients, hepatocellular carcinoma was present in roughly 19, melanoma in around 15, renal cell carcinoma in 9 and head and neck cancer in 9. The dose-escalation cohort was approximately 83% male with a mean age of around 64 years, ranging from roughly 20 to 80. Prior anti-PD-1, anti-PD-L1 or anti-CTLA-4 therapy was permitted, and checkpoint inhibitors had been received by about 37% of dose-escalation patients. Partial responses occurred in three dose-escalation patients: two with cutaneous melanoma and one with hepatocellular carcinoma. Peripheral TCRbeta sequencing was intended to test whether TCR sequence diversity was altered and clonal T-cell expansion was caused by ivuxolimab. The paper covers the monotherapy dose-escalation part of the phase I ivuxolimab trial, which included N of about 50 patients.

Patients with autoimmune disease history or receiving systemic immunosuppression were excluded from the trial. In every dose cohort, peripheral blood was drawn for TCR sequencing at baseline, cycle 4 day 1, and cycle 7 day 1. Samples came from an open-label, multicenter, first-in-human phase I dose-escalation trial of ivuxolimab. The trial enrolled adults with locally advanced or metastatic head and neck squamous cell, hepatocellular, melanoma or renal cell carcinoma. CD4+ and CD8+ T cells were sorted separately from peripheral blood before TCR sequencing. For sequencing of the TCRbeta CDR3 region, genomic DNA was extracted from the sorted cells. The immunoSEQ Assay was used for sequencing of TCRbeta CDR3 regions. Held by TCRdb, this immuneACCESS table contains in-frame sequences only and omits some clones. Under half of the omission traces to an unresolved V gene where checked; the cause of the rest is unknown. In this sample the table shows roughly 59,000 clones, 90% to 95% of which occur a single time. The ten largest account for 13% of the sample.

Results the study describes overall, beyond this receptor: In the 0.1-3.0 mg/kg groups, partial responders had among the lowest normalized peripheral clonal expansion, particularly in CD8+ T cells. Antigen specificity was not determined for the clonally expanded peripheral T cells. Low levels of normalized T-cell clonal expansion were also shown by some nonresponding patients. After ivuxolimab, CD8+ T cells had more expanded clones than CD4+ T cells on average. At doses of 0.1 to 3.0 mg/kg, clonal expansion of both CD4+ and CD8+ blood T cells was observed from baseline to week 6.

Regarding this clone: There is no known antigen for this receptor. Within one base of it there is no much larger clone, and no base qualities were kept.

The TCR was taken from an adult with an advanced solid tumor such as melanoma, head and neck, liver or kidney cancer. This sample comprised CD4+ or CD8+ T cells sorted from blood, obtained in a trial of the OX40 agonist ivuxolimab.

The base sequence is TGTGCCAGCAGCAAGGGGGACAGCCTAAACTATGGCTACACCTTC. This yields the protein CASSKGDSLNYGYTF. The chain was built from TRBV7-6 and TRBJ1-2; the junction holds 7 bases that match TRBD1. As encoded in the germline V gene, CDR1 is SGHVS while CDR2 is FNYEAQ. Counted from cysteine to phenylalanine, this CDR3 has 15 amino acids. Solely the CDR3 DNA is kept, with 45 bases framed from the first base. V lost 5 bases and J lost 2 bases, and the count of bases not matched to a germline gene is 8.